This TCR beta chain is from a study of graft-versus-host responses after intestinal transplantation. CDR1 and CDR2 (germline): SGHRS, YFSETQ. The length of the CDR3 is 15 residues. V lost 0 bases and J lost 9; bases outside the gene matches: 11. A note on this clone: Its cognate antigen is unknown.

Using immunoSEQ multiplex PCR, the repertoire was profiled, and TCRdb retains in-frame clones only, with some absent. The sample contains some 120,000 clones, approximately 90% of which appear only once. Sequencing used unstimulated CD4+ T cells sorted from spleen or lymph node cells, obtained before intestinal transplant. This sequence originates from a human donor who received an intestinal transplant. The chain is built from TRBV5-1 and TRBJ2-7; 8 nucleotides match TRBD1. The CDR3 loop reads CASSLVGQGIEGQYF. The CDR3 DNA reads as TGCGCCAGCAGCTTGGTCGGACAGGGTATTGAGGGGCAGTACTTC. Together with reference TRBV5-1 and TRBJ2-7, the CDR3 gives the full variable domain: KAGVTQTPRYLIKTRGQQVTLSCSPISGHRSVSWYQQTPGQGLQFLFEYFSETQRNKGNFPGRFSGRQFSNSRSEMNVSTLELGDSALYLCASSLVGQGIEGQYFGPGTRLTVT.